This TCR beta chain was captured in a study of T cells after yellow fever vaccination. This CDR3 region has 14 residues. V shed 10 bases, J shed 4 bases, and the junction held 8 bases outside the gene matches. One entry per CDR3 protein, called by TCRdb with MiXCR from the 5' RACE reads. The data contain roughly 340,000 distinct CDR3 sequences, 8.7% of them singletons. The origin of this receptor is a man younger than 35 who received the YFV17D yellow fever vaccine. The material sequenced was PBMCs, taken on the day of the first yellow fever vaccination. This chain links TRBV12-3 or TRBV12-4 with TRBJ1-1; 11 nucleotides align to TRBD1. The CDR3: CATQGQGAFTEAFF. The CDR3, as DNA: TGTGCCACCCAAGGACAGGGGGCGTTCACTGAAGCTTTCTTT.